Listed below are T cell receptor beta chains from one sample, sequenced in a study of early T cells in non-severe SARS-CoV-2 infection. TCRdb called the 5' RACE reads again in MiXCR, with one record for every CDR3 protein. Of some 60,000 distinct CDR3 sequences detected, roughly 7.7% appear once; the ten largest clones hold approximately 3.6%. The sample consisted of whole blood. The receptors come from an adult who was a healthcare worker with PCR-confirmed SARS-CoV-2 infection or an uninfected control (not recorded which). CDR3s include the opening cysteine and the closing phenylalanine or tryptophan. A D gene is named only where the DNA matches it firmly. Where a row states a size, it is once, few, many or the class of an expanded clone; other rows omit it.

cdr3_length j_call d_call clone_size v_call cdr3_aa cdr3_nt
15 TRBJ1-6 NA few TRBV5-1 CASSTQARGDSPLHF TGCGCCAGCAGCACCCAGGCCCGGGGAGACTCACCCCTCCACTTT
13 TRBJ2-3 TRBD1 few TRBV29-1 CSGGQGRADTQYF TGCAGCGGCGGACAGGGCCGGGCAGATACGCAGTATTTT
11 TRBJ2-1 NA few TRBV20-1 CSAPDLDEQFF TGCAGTGCCCCCGATCTCGATGAGCAGTTCTTC
15 TRBJ2-1 TRBD2 NA TRBV11-2 CASTPMGGSFDEQFF TGTGCCAGCACCCCCATGGGCGGGAGTTTCGATGAGCAGTTCTTC
15 TRBJ2-7 NA many TRBV20-1 CSARVVGTGAYEQYF TGCAGTGCTAGAGTGGTGGGCACTGGGGCCTACGAGCAGTACTTC
13 TRBJ2-5 NA many TRBV2 CASSRDRQETQYF TGTGCCAGCAGTCGGGACCGGCAAGAGACCCAGTACTTC
18 TRBJ2-6 TRBD1 many TRBV11-2 CASSLGDRAGSGANVLTF TGTGCCAGCAGCTTAGGGGACAGGGCGGGCTCTGGGGCCAACGTCCTGACTTTC
13 TRBJ1-1 NA few TRBV5-1 CASSLEPNTEAFF TGCGCCAGCAGCTTGGAACCGAACACTGAAGCTTTCTTT
16 TRBJ2-7 TRBD1 NA TRBV20-1 CSACLRCRDSSYEQYF TGCAGTGCTTGCCTCCGGTGTAGGGACAGCTCCTACGAGCAGTACTTC
14 TRBJ1-2 NA NA TRBV7-9 CASSPMGQNYGYTF TGTGCCAGCAGCCCGATGGGTCAGAACTATGGCTACACCTTC
12 TRBJ1-1 NA few TRBV29-1 CSVYLENTEAFF TGCAGCGTTTATCTAGAGAACACTGAAGCTTTCTTT
14 TRBJ2-3 TRBD1 few TRBV28 CASGGDRGTDTQYF TGTGCCAGCGGCGGGGACAGGGGCACAGATACGCAGTATTTT
12 TRBJ1-1 NA few TRBV12-3/TRBV12-4 CASSLRSTEAFF TGTGCCAGCAGTTTAAGGAGCACTGAAGCTTTCTTT
15 TRBJ2-4 NA many TRBV20-1 CSTEDRLLAKNIQYF TGCAGCACTGAGGACAGACTTTTAGCCAAAAACATTCAGTACTTC
14 TRBJ2-7 NA few TRBV20-1 CSARDRLNTYEQYF TGCAGTGCTAGAGATCGGCTGAACACCTACGAGCAGTACTTC
16 TRBJ2-3 TRBD2 many TRBV10-3 CAISERGRAATDTQYF TGTGCCATCAGTGAACGAGGGAGGGCCGCCACAGATACGCAGTATTTT
18 TRBJ2-5 NA NA TRBV23-1 CASSQDPEEGGDQETQYF TGCGCCAGCAGTCAGGATCCGGAGGAGGGGGGTGATCAAGAGACCCAGTACTTC
13 TRBJ2-7 NA NA TRBV7-7 CASSFSDRGEQYF TGTGCCAGCAGTTTTTCGGATCGGGGCGAGCAGTACTTC
13 TRBJ2-5 NA few TRBV30 CAWSVGIQETQYF TGTGCCTGGAGTGTCGGCATCCAAGAGACCCAGTACTTC
17 TRBJ1-4 TRBD1 few TRBV5-8 CASSPGQGTTGNEKLFF TGTGCCAGCAGCCCGGGACAGGGAACTACGGGTAATGAAAAACTGTTTTTT